What follows is one T cell receptor (beta chain) and its context. Its antigen is currently unknown. This record comes from a study of shared clonotypes between healthy human individuals. Study-wide results and limits: Specimens sampled were limited to blood, with tissue repertoires likely differing. How much donors shared clonotypes was expected to be affected by sequencing depth. Larger richness was generally estimated for naive than memory subsets.

Selected positively for CCR7 and CD45RO-negative, naive CD8 cells excluded terminally differentiated effector memory CD45RA+ cells. It was at deep level that the assay was run. Produced via immunoSEQ multiplex PCR; TCRdb's table is partial and in-frame only. The profile shows roughly 2,000,000 clones, 80% to 95% of them singletons. V trimming: 4 bases; J trimming: 4 bases; junction bases outside the gene matches: 4. Germline V CDR1 and CDR2: SGHTA, FQGNSA. The CDR3 is 15 residues long. Input material: naive CD8+ T cells from PBMCs. This clonotype was sampled from a man younger than 35 in good health. Some clones in this sample may be carry-over from other donors' samples. V and J are TRBV7-2 and TRBJ1-3, with TRBD1 matching 10 bases. The CDR3 spells CASSSRQGAGNTIYF. CDR3 coding DNA: TGTGCCAGCAGCTCAAGACAGGGGGCAGGAAACACCATATATTTT. The variable domain in full, completed from reference TRBV7-2 and TRBJ1-3, reads GAGVSQSPSNKVTEKGKDVELRCDPISGHTALYWYRQSLGQGLEFLIYFQGNSAPDKSGLPSDRFSAERTGGSVSTLTIQRTQQEDSAVYLCASSSRQGAGNTIYFGEGSWLTVV.